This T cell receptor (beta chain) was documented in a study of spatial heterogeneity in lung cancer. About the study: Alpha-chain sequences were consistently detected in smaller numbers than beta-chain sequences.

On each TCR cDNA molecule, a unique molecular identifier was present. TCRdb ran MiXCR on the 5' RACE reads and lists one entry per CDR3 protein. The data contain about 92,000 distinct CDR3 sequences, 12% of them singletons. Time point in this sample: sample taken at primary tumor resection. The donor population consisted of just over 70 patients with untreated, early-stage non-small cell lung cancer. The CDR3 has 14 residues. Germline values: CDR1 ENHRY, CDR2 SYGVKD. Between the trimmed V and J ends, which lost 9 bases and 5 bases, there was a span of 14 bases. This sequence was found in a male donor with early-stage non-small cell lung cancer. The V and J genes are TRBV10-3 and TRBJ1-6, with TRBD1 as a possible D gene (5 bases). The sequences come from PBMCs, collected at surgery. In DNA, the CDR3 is TGTGCCATAGGATTTGGACAAAATAATTCACCCCTCCACTTT. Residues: CAIGFGQNNSPLHF.